The source of this T cell receptor beta chain is a study of blood T cell repertoires in COVID-19. Overall study: Sites across the United States, Italy and Spain contributed samples from acute and convalescent COVID-19. Nucleic acid was either cDNA or gDNA, and it came from T cells, B-cell-depleted T cells, or PBMCs.

The ends were cut back, 8 bases at V and 1 base at J, with 5 bases in the middle. The CDR3 covers 11 residues. In the original workflow: Estimates of nucleated cell counts were drawn from the amplification of reference gene primers. Assay used: immunoSEQ multiplex PCR; TCRdb lists only in-frame clones, some missing. Clonal size and the V and J genes are those of that table, whereas D and trimming came from the DNA. The sample lists approximately 64,000 clones, 81% occurring once. This receptor was identified in a woman aged 70 to 79 with acute or convalescent COVID-19. Input material: peripheral blood. The chain links TRBV12-3 or TRBV12-4 to TRBJ1-2; D unclear. For the CDR3, the DNA is TGTGCCAGCTCTGTTAACTATGGCTACACCTTC. It codes for CASSVNYGYTF.